This TCR beta chain was profiled in a study of cytomegalovirus exposure and HLA in healthy donors. The overall study: Early released data comprised approximately 85 million unique TCRs from HLA-typed donors. General study results and limits: Diagnosis of cytomegalovirus status made by the classifier reportedly showed high specificity and sensitivity.

With 0 bases removed from V and 6 bases from J, the gap between germline ends came to 8 bases. Germline lookup yields CDR1 GTSNPN and CDR2 SVGIG (reference sequence). The CDR3 is 12 amino acids. With regard to this clone: Its antigen remains unknown.

13 Jbeta primers and 60 Vbeta primers were used for the PCR. Only in-frame clones appear in the TCRdb table, and some are missing; sequencing was by immunoSEQ multiplex PCR. The sample carries approximately 190,000 clones, 75% to 90% recorded once. Specimen: PBMCs. The receptor was isolated from a woman aged 45 to 65 in good health and CMV-seropositive. The chain is built from TRBV30 and TRBJ1-1, with no clear D. The CDR3, as DNA: TGTGCCTGGAGTGTAATGAGCTCTGAAGCTTTCTTT. Amino acids: CAWSVMSSEAFF.